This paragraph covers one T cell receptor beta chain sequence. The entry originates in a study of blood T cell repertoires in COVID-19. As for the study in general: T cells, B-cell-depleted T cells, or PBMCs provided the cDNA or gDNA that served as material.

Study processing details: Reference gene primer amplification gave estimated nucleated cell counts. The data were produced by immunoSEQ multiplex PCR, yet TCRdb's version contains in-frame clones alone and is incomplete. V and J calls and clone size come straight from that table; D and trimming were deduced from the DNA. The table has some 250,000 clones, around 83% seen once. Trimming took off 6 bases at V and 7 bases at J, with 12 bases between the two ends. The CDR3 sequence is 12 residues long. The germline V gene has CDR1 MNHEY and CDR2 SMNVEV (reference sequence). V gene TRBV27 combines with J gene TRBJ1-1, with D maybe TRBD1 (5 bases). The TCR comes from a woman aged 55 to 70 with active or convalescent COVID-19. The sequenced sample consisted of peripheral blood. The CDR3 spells CASRYSDSEAFF. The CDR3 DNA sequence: TGTGCCAGCAGGTACTCCGACAGTGAAGCTTTCTTT.